This TCR beta chain derives from a study of blood T cell repertoires in COVID-19. Individuals drawn from 24 US areas were about 18 to 95 years old. In assigning cohorts, the study relied on participant-reported clinical history. Cohort 3 donors counted as recovered after two negative PCRs, clearance, or resolved symptoms. Clones were read by immunoSEQ multiplex PCR, and TCRdb kept only the in-frame ones, dropping some. The data contain under 200,000 clones, approximately 84% of them singletons. Germline V CDR1 and CDR2: SGHDN, FVKESK. V lost 7 bases, J lost 13 bases, and 5 bases stayed unmatched. The CDR3 covers 13 residues.

The receptor's source is a woman in her forties or fifties who had recovered from COVID-19. The sequenced sample consisted of PBMCs or T cells enriched from blood (not recorded which). V gene TRBV14 combines with J gene TRBJ2-1, with 15 bases lining up with TRBD2. The DNA of the CDR3 is TGTGCCAGCACCCGGACTAGCGGGAGGGCCCAGTTCTTC. Its translation is CASTRTSGRAQFF.